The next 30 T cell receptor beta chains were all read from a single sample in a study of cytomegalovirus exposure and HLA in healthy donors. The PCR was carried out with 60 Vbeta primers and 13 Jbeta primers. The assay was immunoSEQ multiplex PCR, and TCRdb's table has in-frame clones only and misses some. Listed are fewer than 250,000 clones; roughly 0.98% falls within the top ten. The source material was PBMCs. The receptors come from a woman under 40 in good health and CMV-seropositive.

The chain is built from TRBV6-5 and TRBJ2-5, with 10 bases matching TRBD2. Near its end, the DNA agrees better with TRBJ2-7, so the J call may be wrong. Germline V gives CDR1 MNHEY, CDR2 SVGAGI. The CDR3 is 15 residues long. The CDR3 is CASRRTSGPSYEQYF. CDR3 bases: TGTGCCAGCCGAAGGACTAGCGGACCTTCCTACGAGCAGTACTTC.

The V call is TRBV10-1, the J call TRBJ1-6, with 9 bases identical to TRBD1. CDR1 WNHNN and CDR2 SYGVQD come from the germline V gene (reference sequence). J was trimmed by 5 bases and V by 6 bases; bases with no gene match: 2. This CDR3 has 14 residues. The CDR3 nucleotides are TGCGCCAGCAGGAGGACAGGGGATAATTCACCCCTCCACTTT. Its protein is CASRRTGDNSPLHF.

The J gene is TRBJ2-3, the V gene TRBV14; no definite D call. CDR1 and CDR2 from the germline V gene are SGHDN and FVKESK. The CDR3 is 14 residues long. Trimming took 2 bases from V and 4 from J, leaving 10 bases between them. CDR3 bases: TGTGCCAGCAGCCAACCCCCAGGTCCAGATACGCAGTATTTT. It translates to CASSQPPGPDTQYF.

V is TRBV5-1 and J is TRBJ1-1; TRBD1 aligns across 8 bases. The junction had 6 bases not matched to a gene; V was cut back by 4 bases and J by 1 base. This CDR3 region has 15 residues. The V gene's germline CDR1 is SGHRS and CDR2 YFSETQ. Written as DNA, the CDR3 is TGCGCCAGCAGCAGGTCAGGGGGCGGGAACACTGAAGCTTTCTTT. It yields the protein CASSRSGGGNTEAFF.

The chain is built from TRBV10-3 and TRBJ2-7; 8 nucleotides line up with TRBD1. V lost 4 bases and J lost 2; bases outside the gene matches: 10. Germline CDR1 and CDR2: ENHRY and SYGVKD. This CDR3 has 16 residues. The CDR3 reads CAISVSGQGAPYEQYF. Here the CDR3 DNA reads TGTGCCATCAGTGTAAGTGGGCAGGGGGCGCCCTACGAGCAGTACTTC.

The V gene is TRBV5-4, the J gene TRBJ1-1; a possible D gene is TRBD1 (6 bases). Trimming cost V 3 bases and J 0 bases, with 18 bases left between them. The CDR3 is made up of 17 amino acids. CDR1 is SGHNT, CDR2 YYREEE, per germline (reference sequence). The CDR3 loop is CASSSPISGTLNTEAFF. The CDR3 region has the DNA TGTGCCAGCAGCTCCCCTATTTCCGGGACACTGAACACTGAAGCTTTCTTT. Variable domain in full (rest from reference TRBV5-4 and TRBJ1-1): ETGVTQSPTHLIKTRGQQVTLRCSSQSGHNTVSWYQQALGQGPQFIFQYYREEENGRGNFPPRFSGLQFPNYSSELNVNALELDDSALYLCASSSPISGTLNTEAFFGQGTRLTVV.

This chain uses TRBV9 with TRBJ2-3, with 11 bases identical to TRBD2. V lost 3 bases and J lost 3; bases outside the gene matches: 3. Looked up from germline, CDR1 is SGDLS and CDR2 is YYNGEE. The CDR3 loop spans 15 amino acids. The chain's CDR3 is CASSAGTSGTDTQYF. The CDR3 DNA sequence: TGTGCCAGCAGCGCCGGGACTAGCGGAACAGATACGCAGTATTTT.

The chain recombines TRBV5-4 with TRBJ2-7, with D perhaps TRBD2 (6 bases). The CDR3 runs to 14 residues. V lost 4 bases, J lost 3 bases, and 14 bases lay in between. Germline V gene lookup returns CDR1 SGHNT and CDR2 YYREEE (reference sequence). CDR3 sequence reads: CASSQLGGVYEQYF. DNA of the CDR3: TGTGCCAGCAGCCAGCTCGGAGGGGTCTACGAGCAGTACTTC.

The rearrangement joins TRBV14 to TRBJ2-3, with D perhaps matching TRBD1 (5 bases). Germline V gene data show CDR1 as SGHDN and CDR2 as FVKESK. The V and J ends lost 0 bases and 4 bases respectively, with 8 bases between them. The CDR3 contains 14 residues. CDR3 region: CASSQDGASDTQYF. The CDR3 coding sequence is TGTGCCAGCAGCCAAGATGGGGCATCAGATACGCAGTATTTT.

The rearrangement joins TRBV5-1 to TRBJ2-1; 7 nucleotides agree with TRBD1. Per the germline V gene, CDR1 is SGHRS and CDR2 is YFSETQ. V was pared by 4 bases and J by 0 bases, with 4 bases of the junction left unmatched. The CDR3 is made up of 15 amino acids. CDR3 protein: CASSTGESSYNEQFF. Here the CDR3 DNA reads TGCGCCAGCAGCACAGGGGAGTCCTCCTACAATGAGCAGTTCTTC.

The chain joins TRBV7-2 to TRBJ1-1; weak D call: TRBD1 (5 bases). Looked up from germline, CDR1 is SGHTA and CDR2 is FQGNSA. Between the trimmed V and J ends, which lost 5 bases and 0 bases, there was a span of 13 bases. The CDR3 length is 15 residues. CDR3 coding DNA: TGTGCCAGCAGCAGTCAGGGTCTCCTGAACACTGAAGCTTTCTTT. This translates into CASSSQGLLNTEAFF.

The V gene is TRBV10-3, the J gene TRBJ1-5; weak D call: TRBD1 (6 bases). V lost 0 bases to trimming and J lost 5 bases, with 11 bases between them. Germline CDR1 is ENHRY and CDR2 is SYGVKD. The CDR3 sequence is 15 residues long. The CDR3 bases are TGTGCCATCAGTGAGTCTAGGGCAGGGGATCAGCCCCAGCATTTT. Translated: CAISESRAGDQPQHF.

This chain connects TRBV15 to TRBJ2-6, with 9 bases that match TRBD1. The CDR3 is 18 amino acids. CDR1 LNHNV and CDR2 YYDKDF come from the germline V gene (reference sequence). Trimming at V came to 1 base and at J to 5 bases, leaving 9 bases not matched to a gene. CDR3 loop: CATSRGGQGPRRANVLTF. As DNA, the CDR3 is TGTGCCACCAGCAGAGGTGGACAGGGGCCTAGGCGGGCCAACGTCCTGACTTTC. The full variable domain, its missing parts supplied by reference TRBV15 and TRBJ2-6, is DAMVIQNPRYQVTQFGKPVTLSCSQTLNHNVMYWYQQKSSQAPKLLFHYYDKDFNNEADTPDNFQSRRPNTSFCFLDIRSPGLGDTAMYLCATSRGGQGPRRANVLTFGAGSRLTVL.

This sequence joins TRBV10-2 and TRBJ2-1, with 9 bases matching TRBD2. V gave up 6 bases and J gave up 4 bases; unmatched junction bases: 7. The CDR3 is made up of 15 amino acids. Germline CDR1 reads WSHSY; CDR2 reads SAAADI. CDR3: CASSDSGGWYNEQFF. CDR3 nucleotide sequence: TGCGCCAGCAGCGATAGCGGGGGCTGGTACAATGAGCAGTTCTTC.

The CDR3, as DNA: TGTGCCAGCAGCTTAGGCCTACCAGACTTCTATGGCTACACCTTC. Translating it yields CASSLGLPDFYGYTF. V and J are TRBV7-9 and TRBJ1-2; D gene unclear. V dropped 1 base and J dropped 4 bases, with 13 bases sitting between them. CDR1 and CDR2 from the germline V gene are SEHNR and FQNEAQ (reference sequence). The CDR3 sequence is 15 residues long.

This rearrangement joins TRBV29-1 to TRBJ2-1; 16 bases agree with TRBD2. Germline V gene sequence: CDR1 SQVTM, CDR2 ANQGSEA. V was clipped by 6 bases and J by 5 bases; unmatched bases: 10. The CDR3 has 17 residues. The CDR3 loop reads CSVAGTSGRARDNEQFF. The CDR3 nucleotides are TGCAGCGTCGCGGGGACTAGCGGGAGGGCCCGTGACAATGAGCAGTTCTTC.

Written as DNA, the CDR3 is TGTGCCAGCTCACCGGACAGGGTAGTATCTTCGGGCTACACCTTC. Translation gives CASSPDRVVSSGYTF. The gene calls are TRBV18 and TRBJ1-2, with TRBD1 identical over 8 bases. This CDR3 contains 15 residues. The germline V gene has CDR1 KGHSH and CDR2 LQKENI. With V trimmed by 3 bases and J by 8 bases, 11 bases remained unmatched.

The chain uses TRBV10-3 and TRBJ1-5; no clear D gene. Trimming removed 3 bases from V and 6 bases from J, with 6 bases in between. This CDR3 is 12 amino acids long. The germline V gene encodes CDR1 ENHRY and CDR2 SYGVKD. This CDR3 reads CAISDPGQPQHF. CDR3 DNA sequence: TGTGCCATCAGTGACCCGGGTCAGCCCCAGCATTTT.

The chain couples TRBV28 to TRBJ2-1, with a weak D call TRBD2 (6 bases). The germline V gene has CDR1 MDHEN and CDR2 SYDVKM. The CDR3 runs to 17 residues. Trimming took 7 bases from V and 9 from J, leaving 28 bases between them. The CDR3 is CASTFRGLARVLGEQFF. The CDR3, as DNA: TGTGCCAGCACTTTTCGGGGACTGGCCCGGGTCTTGGGTGAGCAGTTCTTC.

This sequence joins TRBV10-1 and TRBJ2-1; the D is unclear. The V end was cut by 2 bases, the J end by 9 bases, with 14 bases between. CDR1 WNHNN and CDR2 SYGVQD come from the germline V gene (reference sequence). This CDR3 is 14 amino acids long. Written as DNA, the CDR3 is TGCGCCAGCAGTGAGGGGCTCCCGGCGCTTGAGCAGTTCTTC. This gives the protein CASSEGLPALEQFF.

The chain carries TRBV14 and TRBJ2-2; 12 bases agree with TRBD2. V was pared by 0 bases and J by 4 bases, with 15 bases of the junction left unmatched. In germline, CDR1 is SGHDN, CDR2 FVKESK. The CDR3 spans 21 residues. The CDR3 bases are TGTGCCAGCAGCCAAGACAGGAGATCGCTAGCGGGAGGGAGGCGCACCGGGGAGCTGTTTTTT. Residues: CASSQDRRSLAGGRRTGELFF.

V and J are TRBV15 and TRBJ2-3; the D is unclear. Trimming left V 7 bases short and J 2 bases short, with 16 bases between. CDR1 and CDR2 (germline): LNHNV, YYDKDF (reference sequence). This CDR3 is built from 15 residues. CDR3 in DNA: TGTGCCACCAATCAACTGAAATTCTTCACAGATACGCAGTATTTT. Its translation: CATNQLKFFTDTQYF.

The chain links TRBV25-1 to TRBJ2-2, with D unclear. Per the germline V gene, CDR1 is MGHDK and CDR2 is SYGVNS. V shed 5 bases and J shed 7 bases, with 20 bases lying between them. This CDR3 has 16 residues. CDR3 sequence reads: CASSQVVPSLGGELFF. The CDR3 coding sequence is TGTGCCAGCAGTCAGGTCGTCCCCTCCCTGGGCGGGGAGCTGTTTTTT.

As DNA, the CDR3 is TGTGCCATCCTAGCCTCTTGGGGCACAGATACGCAGTATTTT. It translates to CAILASWGTDTQYF. This chain uses TRBV10-3 with TRBJ2-3; maybe TRBD2 (5 bases). Deletions cut 8 bases from V and 1 base from J, with 13 bases between. Germline V lookup: CDR1 ENHRY, CDR2 SYGVKD. The length of the CDR3 is 14 residues.

CDR3 residues: CAWSTGGNWHGYTF. Here the CDR3 DNA reads TGTGCCTGGAGTACCGGGGGGAATTGGCATGGCTACACCTTC. The rearrangement uses TRBV30 and TRBJ1-2; possibly TRBD1 for D (5 bases). The CDR3 length is 14 residues. V was trimmed by 2 bases and J by 6 bases, leaving 16 bases between them. Germline-derived CDR1 and CDR2 are GTSNPN and SVGIG (reference sequence).

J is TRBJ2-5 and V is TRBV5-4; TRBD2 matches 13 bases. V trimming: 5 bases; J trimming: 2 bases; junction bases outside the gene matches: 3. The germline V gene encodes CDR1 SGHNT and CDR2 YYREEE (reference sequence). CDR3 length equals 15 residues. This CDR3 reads CASRPGLAGQETQYF. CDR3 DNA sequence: TGTGCCAGCAGACCGGGACTAGCGGGGCAAGAGACCCAGTACTTC.

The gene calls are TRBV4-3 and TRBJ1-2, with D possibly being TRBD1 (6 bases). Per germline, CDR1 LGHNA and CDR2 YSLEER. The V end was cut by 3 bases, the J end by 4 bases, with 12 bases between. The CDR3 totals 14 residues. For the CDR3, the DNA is TGCGCCAGCAGCCAGATTCAGGGGAGCTATGGCTACACCTTC. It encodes CASSQIQGSYGYTF.

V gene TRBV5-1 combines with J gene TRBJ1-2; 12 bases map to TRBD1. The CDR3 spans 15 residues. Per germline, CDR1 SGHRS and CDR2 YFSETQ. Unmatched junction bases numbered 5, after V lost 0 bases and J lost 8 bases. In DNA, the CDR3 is TGCGCCAGCAGCTTGGCGGGACAGGGGGCAGGGGGCTACACCTTC. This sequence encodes CASSLAGQGAGGYTF.

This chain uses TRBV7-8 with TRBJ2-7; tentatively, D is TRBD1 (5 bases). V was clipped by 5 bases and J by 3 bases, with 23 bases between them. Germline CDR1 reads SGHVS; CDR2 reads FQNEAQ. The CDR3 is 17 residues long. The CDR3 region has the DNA TGTGCCAGCAGCCCTTGGCCCAGTGACAGATTCGACTACGAGCAGTACTTC. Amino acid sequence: CASSPWPSDRFDYEQYF.

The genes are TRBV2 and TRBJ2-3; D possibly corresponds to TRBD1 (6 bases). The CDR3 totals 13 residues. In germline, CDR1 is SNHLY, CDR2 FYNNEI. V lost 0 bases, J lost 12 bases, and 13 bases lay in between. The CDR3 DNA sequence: TGTGCCAGCAGTGAAGCTGGGGGCGCGGATCAGTATTTT. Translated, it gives CASSEAGGADQYF.